This entry is about one T cell receptor beta chain. Its antigen remains unidentified. This entry is derived from a study of PD-L1 blockade in urothelial cancer. About the study: Twenty-five of 29 patients were males with bladder-origin urothelial cancer. Study observations and caveats: A below-median TCR clonality in blood before treatment predicted better survival.

Repertoires were generated with immunoSEQ multiplex PCR, while TCRdb's copy carries only in-frame clones and drops some. The data show 35,000 to 50,000 clones, with around 84% seen just once and 2.7% held by the top ten. The study enrolled patients with locally advanced or metastatic urothelial carcinoma. The ends were cut back, 5 bases at V and 1 base at J, with 12 bases in the middle. Germline V lookup: CDR1 SGHTA, CDR2 FQGNSA. CDR3 length equals 15 residues. The origin of this receptor is a man between 65 and 79 years old with urothelial cancer. The sequenced sample was PBMCs, obtained around atezolizumab (anti-PD-L1) treatment. V is TRBV7-2 and J is TRBJ1-5, with no clear D. CDR3 sequence: CASSPGLSSNQPQHF. Here the CDR3 DNA reads TGTGCCAGCAGCCCCGGTCTTTCCAGCAATCAGCCCCAGCATTTT.